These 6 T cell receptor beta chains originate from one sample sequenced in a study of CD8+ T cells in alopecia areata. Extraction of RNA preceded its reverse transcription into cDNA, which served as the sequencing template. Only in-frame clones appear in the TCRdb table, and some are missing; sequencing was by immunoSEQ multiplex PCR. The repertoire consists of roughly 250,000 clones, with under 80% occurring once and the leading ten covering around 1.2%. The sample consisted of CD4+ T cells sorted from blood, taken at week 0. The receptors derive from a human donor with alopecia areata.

CDR3 residues: CASSDRGGGYTF. DNA for the CDR3: TGTGCCAGCAGTGACAGGGGAGGAGGCTACACCTTC. V is TRBV27 and J is TRBJ1-2, with 8 bases aligning to TRBD1. Losses at the gene ends were 5 bases for V and 8 bases for J; bases not matched to a gene: 4. This CDR3 has 12 residues. Germline-derived CDR1 and CDR2 are MNHEY and SMNVEV (reference sequence).

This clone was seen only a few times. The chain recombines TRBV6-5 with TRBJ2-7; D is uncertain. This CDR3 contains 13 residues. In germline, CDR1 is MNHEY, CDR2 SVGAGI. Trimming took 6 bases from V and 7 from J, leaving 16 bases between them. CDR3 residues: CASRPGLVGEQYF. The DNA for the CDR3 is TGTGCCAGCAGGCCGGGCCTCGTGGGGGAGCAGTACTTC.

In DNA form, the CDR3 reads TGTGCCTGGAGCCATCTGAGCTCCTACAATGAGCAGTTCTTC. Translation: CAWSHLSSYNEQFF. The chain recombines TRBV30 with TRBJ2-1; D unresolved. CDR3 length: 14 amino acids. V was trimmed by 3 bases and J by 0 bases, leaving 9 bases between them. CDR1 is GTSNPN and CDR2 is SVGIG in the germline V gene (reference sequence). Looking up the rest from reference TRBV30 and TRBJ2-1 gives the full variable domain: SQTIHQWPATLVQPVGSPLSLECTVEGTSNPNLYWYRQAAGRGLQLLFYSVGIGQISSEVPQNLSASRPQDRQFILSSKKLLLSDSGFYLCAWSHLSSYNEQFFGPGTRLTVL.

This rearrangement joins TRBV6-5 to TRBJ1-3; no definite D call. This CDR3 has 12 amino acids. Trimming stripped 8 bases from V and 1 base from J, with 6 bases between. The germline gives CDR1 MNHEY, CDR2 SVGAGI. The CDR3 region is CASGESGNTIYF. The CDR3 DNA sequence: TGTGCCAGCGGGGAGTCTGGAAACACCATATATTTT.

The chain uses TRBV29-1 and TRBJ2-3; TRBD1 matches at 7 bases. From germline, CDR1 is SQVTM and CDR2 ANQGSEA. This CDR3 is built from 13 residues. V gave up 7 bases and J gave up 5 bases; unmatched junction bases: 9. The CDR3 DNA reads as TGCAGCGGACGACAGGGTTACGGAGATACGCAGTATTTT. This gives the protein CSGRQGYGDTQYF.

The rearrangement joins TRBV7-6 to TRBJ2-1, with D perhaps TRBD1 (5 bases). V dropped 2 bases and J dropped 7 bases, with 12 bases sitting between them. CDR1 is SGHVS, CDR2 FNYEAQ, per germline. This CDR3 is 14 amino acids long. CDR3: CASSLQGGRNEQFF. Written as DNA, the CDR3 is TGTGCCAGCAGCTTACAGGGTGGCCGGAATGAGCAGTTCTTC.